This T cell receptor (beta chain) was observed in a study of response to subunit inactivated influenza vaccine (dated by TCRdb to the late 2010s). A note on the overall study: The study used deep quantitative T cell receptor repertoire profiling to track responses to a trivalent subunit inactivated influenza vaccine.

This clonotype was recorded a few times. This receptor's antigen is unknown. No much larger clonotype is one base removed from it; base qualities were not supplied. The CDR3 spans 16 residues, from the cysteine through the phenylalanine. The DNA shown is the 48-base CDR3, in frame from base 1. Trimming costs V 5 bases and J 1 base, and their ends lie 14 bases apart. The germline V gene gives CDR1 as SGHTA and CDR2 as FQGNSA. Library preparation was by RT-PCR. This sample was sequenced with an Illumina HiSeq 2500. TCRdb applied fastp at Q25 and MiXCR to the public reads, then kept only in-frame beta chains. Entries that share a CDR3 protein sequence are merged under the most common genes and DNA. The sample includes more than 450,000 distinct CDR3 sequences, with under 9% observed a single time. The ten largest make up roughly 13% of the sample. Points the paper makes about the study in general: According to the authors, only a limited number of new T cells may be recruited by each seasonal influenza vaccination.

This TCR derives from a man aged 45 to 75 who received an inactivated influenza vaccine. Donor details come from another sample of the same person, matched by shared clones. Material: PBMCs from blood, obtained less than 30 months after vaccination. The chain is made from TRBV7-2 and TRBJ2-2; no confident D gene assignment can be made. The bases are TGTGCCAGCAGCCCCTGGAGCAGGAGGAACACCGGGGAGCTGTTTTTT. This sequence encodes CASSPWSRRNTGELFF.